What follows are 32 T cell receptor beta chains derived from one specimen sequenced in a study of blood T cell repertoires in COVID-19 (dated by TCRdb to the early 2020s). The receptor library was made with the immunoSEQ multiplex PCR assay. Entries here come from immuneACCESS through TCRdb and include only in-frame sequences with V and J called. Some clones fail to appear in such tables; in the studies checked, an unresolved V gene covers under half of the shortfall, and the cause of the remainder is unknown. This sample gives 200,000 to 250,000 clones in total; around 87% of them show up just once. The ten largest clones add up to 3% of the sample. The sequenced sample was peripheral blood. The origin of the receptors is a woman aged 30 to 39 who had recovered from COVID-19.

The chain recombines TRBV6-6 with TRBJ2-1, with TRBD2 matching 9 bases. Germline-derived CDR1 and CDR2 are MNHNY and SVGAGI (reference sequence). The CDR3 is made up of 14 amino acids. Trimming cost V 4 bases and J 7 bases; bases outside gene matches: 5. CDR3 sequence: CASSSGTSTNEQFF. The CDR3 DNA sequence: TGTGCCAGCAGTTCCGGGACTAGCACGAATGAGCAGTTCTTC.

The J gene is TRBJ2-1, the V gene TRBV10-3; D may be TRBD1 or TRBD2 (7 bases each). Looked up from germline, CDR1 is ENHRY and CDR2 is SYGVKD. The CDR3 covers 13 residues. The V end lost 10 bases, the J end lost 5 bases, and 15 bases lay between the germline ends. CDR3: CASRGGSHNEQFF. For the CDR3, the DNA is TGTGCCAGCAGGGGGGGTTCGCACAATGAGCAGTTCTTC.

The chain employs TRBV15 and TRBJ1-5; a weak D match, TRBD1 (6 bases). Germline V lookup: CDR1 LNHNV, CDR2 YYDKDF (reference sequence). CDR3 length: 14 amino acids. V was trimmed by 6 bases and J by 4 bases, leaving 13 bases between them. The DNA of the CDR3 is TGTGCCACCAGGCCGGGCCAGGGGAATCAGCCCCAGCATTTT. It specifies CATRPGQGNQPQHF.

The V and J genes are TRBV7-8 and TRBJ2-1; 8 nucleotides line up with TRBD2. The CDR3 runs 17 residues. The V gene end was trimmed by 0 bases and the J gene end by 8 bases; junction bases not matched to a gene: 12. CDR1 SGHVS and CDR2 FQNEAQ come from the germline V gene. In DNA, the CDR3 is TGTGCCAGCAGCTTAGCGCGGCTAGCGGGCCCAGTCTATGAGCAGTTCTTC. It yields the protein CASSLARLAGPVYEQFF. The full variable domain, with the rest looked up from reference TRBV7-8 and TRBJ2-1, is GAGVSQSPRYKVAKRGQDVALRCDPISGHVSLFWYQQALGQGPEFLTYFQNEAQLDKSGLPSDRFFAERPEGSVSTLKIQRTQQEDSAVYLCASSLARLAGPVYEQFFGPGTRLTVL.

This CDR3 is CASSYYGPRDTEAFF. In DNA form, the CDR3 reads TGTGCCAGCAGTTATTACGGACCGAGGGACACTGAAGCTTTCTTT. The V and J genes are TRBV6-5 and TRBJ1-1; unclear D gene. The V and J ends lost 3 bases and 3 bases respectively, with 14 bases between them. This CDR3 comprises 15 residues. Germline CDR1 and CDR2: MNHEY and SVGAGI.

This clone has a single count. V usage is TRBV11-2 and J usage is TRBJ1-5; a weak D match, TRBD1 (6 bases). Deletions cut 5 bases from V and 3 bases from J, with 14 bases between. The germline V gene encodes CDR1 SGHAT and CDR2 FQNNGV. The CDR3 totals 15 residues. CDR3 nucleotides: TGTGCCAGCAGCCCCAAACAGGGTCCCAATCAGCCCCAGCATTTT. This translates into CASSPKQGPNQPQHF.

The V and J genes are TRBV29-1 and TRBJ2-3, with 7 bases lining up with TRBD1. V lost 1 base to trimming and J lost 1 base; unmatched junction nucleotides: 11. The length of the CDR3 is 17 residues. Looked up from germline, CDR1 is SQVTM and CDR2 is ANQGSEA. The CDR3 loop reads CSVEGQGDHLGTDTQYF. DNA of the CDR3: TGCAGCGTTGAAGGGCAGGGGGATCACCTTGGCACAGATACGCAGTATTTT.

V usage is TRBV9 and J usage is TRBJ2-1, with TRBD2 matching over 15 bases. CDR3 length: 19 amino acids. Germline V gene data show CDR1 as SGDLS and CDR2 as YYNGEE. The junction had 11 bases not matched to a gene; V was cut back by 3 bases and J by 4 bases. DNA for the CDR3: TGTGCCAGCAGCGGATTCGGGACTAGCGGGGGGCTGGGATACAATGAGCAGTTCTTC. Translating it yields CASSGFGTSGGLGYNEQFF.

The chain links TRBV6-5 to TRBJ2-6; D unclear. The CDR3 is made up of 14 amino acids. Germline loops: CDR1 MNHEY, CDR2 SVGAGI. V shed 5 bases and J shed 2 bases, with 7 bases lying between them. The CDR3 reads CASSLSPGANVLTF. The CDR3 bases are TGTGCCAGCAGTCTATCCCCTGGGGCCAACGTCCTGACTTTC.

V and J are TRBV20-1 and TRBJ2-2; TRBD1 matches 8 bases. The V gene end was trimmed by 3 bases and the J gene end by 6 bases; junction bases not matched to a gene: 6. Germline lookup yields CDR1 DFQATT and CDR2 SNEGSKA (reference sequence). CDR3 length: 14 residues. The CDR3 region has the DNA TGCAGTGCTAGTGTGACAGGGGTCGCCGGGGAGCTGTTTTTT. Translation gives CSASVTGVAGELFF.

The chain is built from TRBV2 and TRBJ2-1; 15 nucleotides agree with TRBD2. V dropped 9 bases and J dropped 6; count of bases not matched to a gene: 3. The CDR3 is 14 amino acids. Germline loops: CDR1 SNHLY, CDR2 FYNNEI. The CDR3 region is CASGGLAGGNEQFF. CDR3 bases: TGTGCCAGTGGGGGACTAGCGGGGGGCAATGAGCAGTTCTTC.

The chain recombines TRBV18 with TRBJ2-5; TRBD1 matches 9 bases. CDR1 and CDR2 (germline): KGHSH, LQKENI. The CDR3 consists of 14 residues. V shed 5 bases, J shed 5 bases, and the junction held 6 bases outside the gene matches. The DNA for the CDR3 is TGTGCCAGCTCAACAGGGGGCGCGGGGGAGACCCAGTACTTC. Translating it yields CASSTGGAGETQYF.

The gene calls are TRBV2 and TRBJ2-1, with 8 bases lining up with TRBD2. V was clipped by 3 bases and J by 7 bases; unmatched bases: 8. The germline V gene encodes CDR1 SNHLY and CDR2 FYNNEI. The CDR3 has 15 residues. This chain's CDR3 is CASSDRRGAVNEQFF. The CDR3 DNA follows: TGTGCCAGCAGTGATCGGCGGGGGGCCGTTAATGAGCAGTTCTTC. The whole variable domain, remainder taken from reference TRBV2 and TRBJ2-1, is EPEVTQTPSHQVTQMGQEVILRCVPISNHLYFYWYRQILGQKVEFLVSFYNNEISEKSEIFDDQFSVERPDGSNFTLKIRSTKLEDSAMYFCASSDRRGAVNEQFFGPGTRLTVL.

The CDR3 reads CASSLLGGGSSYNEQFF. Written as DNA, the CDR3 is TGTGCCAGCAGCCTCCTGGGCGGGGGTTCATCCTACAATGAGCAGTTCTTC. This sequence joins TRBV3-1 (or the pseudogene TRBV3-2) and TRBJ2-1; 7 nucleotides line up with TRBD2. This CDR3 has 17 amino acids. Per germline, CDR1 LGHDT and CDR2 YNNKEL (reference sequence). Trimming at V came to 4 bases and at J to 1 base, leaving 10 bases not matched to a gene.

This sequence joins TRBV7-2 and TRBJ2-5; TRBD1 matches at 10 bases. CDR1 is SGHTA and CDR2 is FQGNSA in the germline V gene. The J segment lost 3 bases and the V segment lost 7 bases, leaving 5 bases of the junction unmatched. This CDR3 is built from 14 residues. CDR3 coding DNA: TGTGCCAGCAACCGGGACAGGGGTGAAGAGACCCAGTACTTC. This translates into CASNRDRGEETQYF.

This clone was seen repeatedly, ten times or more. The CDR3 here is CATSPELAGAHEQYF. Here the CDR3 DNA reads TGTGCCACCAGCCCTGAGTTAGCGGGGGCCCACGAGCAGTACTTC. This sequence joins TRBV15 and TRBJ2-7; 9 bases line up with TRBD2. Germline assignment: CDR1 LNHNV and CDR2 YYDKDF (reference sequence). CDR3 length: 15 residues. The V segment lost 5 bases and the J segment 5 bases; nucleotides outside the gene matches: 10.

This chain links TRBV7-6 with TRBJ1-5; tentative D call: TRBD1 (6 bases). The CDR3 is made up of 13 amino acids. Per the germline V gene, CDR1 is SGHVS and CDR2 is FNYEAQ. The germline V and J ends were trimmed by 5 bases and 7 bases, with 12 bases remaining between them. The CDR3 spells CASSRGIGQPQHF. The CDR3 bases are TGTGCCAGCAGCAGGGGGATTGGGCAGCCCCAGCATTTT.

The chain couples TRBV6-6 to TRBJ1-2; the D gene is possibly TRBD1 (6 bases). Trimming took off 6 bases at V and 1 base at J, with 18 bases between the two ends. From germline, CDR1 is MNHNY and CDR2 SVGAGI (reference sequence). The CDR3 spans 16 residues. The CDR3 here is CASSLGQRTLNYGYTF. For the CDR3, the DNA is TGTGCCAGCAGCTTAGGACAGAGGACTCTTAACTATGGCTACACCTTC.

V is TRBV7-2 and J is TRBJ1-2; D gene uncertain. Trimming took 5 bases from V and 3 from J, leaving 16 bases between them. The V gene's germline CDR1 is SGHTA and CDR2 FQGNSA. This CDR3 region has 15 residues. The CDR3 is CASSPSVATYYGYTF. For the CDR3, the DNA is TGTGCCAGCAGCCCAAGTGTCGCGACTTACTATGGCTACACCTTC.

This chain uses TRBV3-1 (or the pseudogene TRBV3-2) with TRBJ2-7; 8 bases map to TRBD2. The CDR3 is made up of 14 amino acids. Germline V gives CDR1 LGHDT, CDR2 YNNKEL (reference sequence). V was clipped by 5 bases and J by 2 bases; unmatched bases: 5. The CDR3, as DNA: TGTGCCAGCAGCTTCGGACTAGCCCCCTACGAGCAGTACTTC. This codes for CASSFGLAPYEQYF.

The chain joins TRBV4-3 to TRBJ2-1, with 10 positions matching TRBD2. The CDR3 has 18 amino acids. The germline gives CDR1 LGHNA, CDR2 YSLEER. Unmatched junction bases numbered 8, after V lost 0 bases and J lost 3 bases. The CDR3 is CASSQDLPLAGGYNEQFF. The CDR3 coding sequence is TGCGCCAGCAGCCAAGATCTACCTTTAGCGGGGGGCTACAATGAGCAGTTCTTC.

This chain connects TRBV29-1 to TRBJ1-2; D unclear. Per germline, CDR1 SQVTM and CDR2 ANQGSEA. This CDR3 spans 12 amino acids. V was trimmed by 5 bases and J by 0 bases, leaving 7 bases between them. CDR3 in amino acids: CSVRGANYGYTF. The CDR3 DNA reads TGCAGCGTTCGTGGAGCTAACTATGGCTACACCTTC.

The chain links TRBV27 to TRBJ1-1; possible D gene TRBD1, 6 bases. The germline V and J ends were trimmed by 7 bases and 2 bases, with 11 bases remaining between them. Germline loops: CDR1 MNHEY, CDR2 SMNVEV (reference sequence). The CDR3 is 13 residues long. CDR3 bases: TGTGCCAGCACGAGGACAGCTAACACTGAAGCTTTCTTT. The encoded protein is CASTRTANTEAFF.

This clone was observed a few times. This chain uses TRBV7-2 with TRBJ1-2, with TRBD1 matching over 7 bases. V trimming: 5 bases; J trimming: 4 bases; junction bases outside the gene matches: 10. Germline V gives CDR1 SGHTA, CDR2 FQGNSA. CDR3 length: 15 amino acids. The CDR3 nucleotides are TGTGCCAGCAGCCTTCGAACGACAGGGACCTATGGCTACACCTTC. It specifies CASSLRTTGTYGYTF. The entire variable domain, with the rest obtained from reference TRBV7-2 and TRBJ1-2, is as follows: GAGVSQSPSNKVTEKGKDVELRCDPISGHTALYWYRQSLGQGLEFLIYFQGNSAPDKSGLPSDRFSAERTGGSVSTLTIQRTQQEDSAVYLCASSLRTTGTYGYTFGSGTRLTVV.

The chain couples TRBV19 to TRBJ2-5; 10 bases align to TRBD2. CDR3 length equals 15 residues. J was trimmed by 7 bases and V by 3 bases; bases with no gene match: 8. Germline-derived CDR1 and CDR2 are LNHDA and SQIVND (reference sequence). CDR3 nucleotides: TGTGCCAGTAGTATGCTAGCGGGGGCCGCGGGGACCCAGTACTTC. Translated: CASSMLAGAAGTQYF.

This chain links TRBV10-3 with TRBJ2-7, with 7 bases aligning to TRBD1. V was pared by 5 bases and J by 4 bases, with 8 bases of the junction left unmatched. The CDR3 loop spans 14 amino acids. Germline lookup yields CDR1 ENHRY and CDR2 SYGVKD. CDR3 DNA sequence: TGTGCCATCAGTTCCCCGGGACAGCCTTACGAGCAGTACTTC. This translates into CAISSPGQPYEQYF.

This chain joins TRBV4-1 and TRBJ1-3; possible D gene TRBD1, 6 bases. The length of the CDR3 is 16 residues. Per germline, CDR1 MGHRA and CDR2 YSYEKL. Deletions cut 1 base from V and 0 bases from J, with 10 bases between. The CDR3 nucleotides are TGCGCCAGCAGCCAAGGGGGGCGGCTCTCTGGAAACACCATATATTTT. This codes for CASSQGGRLSGNTIYF.

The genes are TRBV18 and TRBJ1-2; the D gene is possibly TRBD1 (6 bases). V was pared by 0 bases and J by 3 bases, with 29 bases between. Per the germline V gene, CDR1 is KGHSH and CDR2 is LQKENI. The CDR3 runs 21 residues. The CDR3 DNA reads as TGTGCCAGCTCACCACCTAATTCAGGGGCAGTACCGGGACAAGGCGACTATGGCTACACCTTC. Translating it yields CASSPPNSGAVPGQGDYGYTF.

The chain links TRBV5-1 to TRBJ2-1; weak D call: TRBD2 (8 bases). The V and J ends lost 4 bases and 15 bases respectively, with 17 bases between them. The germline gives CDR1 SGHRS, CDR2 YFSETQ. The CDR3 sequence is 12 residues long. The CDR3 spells CASSEPGGTRFF. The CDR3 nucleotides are TGCGCCAGCAGCGAACCAGGGGGGACTAGGTTCTTC. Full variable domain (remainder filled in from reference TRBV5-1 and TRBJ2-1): KAGVTQTPRYLIKTRGQQVTLSCSPISGHRSVSWYQQTPGQGLQFLFEYFSETQRNKGNFPGRFSGRQFSNSRSEMNVSTLELGDSALYLCASSEPGGTRFFGPGTRLTVL.

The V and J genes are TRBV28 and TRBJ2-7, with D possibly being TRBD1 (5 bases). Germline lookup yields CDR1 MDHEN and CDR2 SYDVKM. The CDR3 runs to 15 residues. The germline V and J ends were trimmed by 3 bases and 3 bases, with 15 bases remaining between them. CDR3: CASSFFGTGDYEQYF. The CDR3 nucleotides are TGTGCCAGCAGTTTTTTTGGAACAGGAGACTACGAGCAGTACTTC.

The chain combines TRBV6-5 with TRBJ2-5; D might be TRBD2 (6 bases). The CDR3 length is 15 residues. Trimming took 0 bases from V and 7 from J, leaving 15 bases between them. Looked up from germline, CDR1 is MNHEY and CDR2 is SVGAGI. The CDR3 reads CASSYSRRGIGTQYF. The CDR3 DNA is TGTGCCAGCAGTTACTCGCGGCGGGGTATAGGGACCCAGTACTTC.

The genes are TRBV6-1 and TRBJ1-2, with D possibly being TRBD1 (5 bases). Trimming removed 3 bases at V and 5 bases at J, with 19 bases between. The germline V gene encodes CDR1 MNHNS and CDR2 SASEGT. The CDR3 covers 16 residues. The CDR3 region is CASSEAWPGGIYGYTF. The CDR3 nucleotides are TGTGCCAGCAGTGAGGCCTGGCCCGGGGGGATTTATGGCTACACCTTC.